Sequencing of this T cell receptor beta chain was carried out in a study of technical replicates of blood from a few donors. The junction had 3 bases not matched to a gene; V was cut back by 3 bases and J by 5 bases. Germline CDR1 reads MGHDK; CDR2 reads SYGVNS. This CDR3 has 14 residues. Libraries were prepared by immunoSEQ multiplex PCR; TCRdb keeps only in-frame clonotypes and omits some of them. Here the sample spans some 80,000 clones, approximately 96% being singletons. Input material: T cells isolated from PBMCs. This chain links TRBV25-1 with TRBJ1-5; 8 bases line up with TRBD1. This TCR came from a human donor in good health. Here the CDR3 reads CASSDSDRDQPQHF. The CDR3 DNA reads TGTGCCAGCAGTGACTCGGACAGGGATCAGCCCCAGCATTTT.